A selection of T cell receptor beta chains follows, all from one sample in a study of neurological immune-mediated disorders. TCRdb fed the 5' RACE reads into MiXCR, producing one record per CDR3 protein. The data show about 22,000 distinct CDR3 sequences, roughly a tenth seen once. Source material: PBMCs. These receptors all stem from a woman aged 60 to 75 with HTLV-1-associated myelopathy (HAM/TSP). Both conserved end residues are part of each CDR3. For some rows the clone size is stated as once, few or many, or as a class when expanded; others skip it.

V gene	J gene	clone size	CDR3 protein
TRBV20-1	TRBJ1-5	many	CSALDPGSGDQPQHF
TRBV5-1	TRBJ2-7	many	CASSFRQGGYEQYF
TRBV20-1	TRBJ1-1	many	CSARRPNTEAFF
TRBV27	TRBJ2-2	many	CASRGVTANTGELFF
TRBV11-2	TRBJ1-2	many	CASSLGISTNYGYTF
TRBV6-2/TRBV6-3	TRBJ2-3	many	CASLPGETDTQYF
TRBV2	TRBJ1-6	-	CASSQRTENSPLHF
TRBV4-2	TRBJ2-1	many	CASSQDGGATYNEQFF
TRBV7-2	TRBJ2-3	many	CASSLRSGPTDTQYF
TRBV7-2	TRBJ2-3	many	CASSLLGGYGTMKTRPRTDTQYF
TRBV5-4	TRBJ1-3	many	CASSPGQSSGNTIYF
TRBV5-6	TRBJ2-5	many	CASSLNDLETQYF
TRBV20-1	TRBJ2-1	medium-sized	CSASSGTSGGNEQFF
TRBV5-1	TRBJ1-4	many	CASSLRQGEEKLFF
TRBV5-1	TRBJ2-7	many	CASSLGLTGVSFEQYF
TRBV12-3/TRBV12-4	TRBJ1-1	many	CASSLGGPNTEAFF
TRBV7-2	TRBJ2-7	many	CASSLAVGGRTYEQYF
TRBV7-2	TRBJ2-7	many	CASSLVAVDEQYF
TRBV5-1	TRBJ1-2	many	CASRSGQGDYGYTF
TRBV20-1	TRBJ1-1	-	CSAQLQGLGTEAFF
TRBV5-1	TRBJ2-3	many	CASSLGAGGSTDTQYF
TRBV10-2	TRBJ1-1	many	CASSESVTTRLNTEAFF
TRBV5-1	TRBJ2-1	many	CASSLGQSVNEQFF
TRBV6-5	TRBJ2-1	many	CASSYRRGALYNEQFF
TRBV15	TRBJ2-1	many	CATSRAGGSPGEQFF
TRBV5-1	TRBJ2-4	many	CASSFWNSTKNIQYF
TRBV5-6	TRBJ1-6	many	CASSSLATGSNSPLHF
TRBV5-1	TRBJ1-2	many	CASSLEQANYGYTF
TRBV5-1	TRBJ2-5	many	CASSLVEGLQETQYF
TRBV10-2	TRBJ2-7	many	CASSEEGGYYEQYF
TRBV6-5	TRBJ1-2	many	CATAGTVNYGYTF
TRBV5-1	TRBJ2-1	many	CASSLGLAGGHNEQFF
TRBV5-1	TRBJ1-1	many	CASSPPGLENTEAFF
TRBV7-2	TRBJ2-1	many	CAIQRGSVVFYNEQFF
TRBV20-1	TRBJ2-7	many	CSARWKDWPYEQYF
TRBV5-1	TRBJ1-1	many	CASSLTSNTEAFF
TRBV5-1	TRBJ2-7	many	CASSLVDRGLYEQYF
TRBV6-5	TRBJ2-7	many	CATLDRAYEQYF
TRBV27	TRBJ1-6	many	CASKGANNDSPLHF
TRBV20-1	TRBJ1-1	many	CSARAVLQGRAEAFF
TRBV21-1	TRBJ2-1	many	CASSKANGLAGQFF
TRBV7-2	TRBJ2-7	many	CASSLPTGTPTYEQYF
TRBV19	TRBJ2-7	many	CASSRTGQHYEQYF
TRBV10-3	TRBJ2-2	once	CDSSLNRGGTGELFF
TRBV7-9	TRBJ2-5	many	CASSHGPRETQYF
TRBV5-1	TRBJ1-1	many	CASSFMEMNTEAFF
TRBV20-1	TRBJ2-4	many	CSARDGGQAKNIQYF
TRBV5-1	TRBJ1-1	many	CASSLRLNTEAFF
TRBV3-1	TRBJ2-7	many	CASSRTPQGAYFSPEQYF
TRBV20-1	TRBJ2-7	many	CSARARGGTYEQYF
TRBV5-1	TRBJ2-6	-	CASSYGGAGKAGVNVLTF
TRBV20-1	TRBJ2-3	-	CSAGLGGPMSDTQYF
TRBV29-1	TRBJ2-1	-	CSVAHVTYNEQFF
TRBV7-2	TRBJ2-3	many	CASSQSGGLSDTQYF
TRBV5-1	TRBJ2-3	many	CASRPYPGTDTQYF
TRBV5-1	TRBJ1-2	many	CASSPRPGQGRYGYTF
TRBV5-1	TRBJ1-1	medium-sized	CASSLGITNTEAFF
TRBV5-1	TRBJ1-2	few	CASSASLRVQGSNYGYTF